The clone carrying this T cell receptor beta chain was seen ten or more times. The antigen is undetermined. The entry originates in a study of T cells after yellow fever vaccination. Study-level results: After the booster, over 95% of CD4 and 88% of CD8 primary-response clones were re-detected. The CD4 and CD8 compartments had a small share of their clonotypes in common.

Conversion of TCR transcripts into cDNA relied on 5'RACE template switching, which added a universal primer site and UMIs. TCRdb independently ran MiXCR on the 5' RACE reads; one entry per CDR3 protein. The sample consists of about 340,000 distinct CDR3 sequences, 3% to 4.5% of them appearing once. The material was PBMCs, obtained 5 days after the yellow fever booster vaccination. The TCR was taken from a man younger than 30 who received the YFV17D yellow fever vaccine.

CDR3 bases: TGTGCCAGCAGTTTCTCGGACAGCAATCAGCCCCAGCATTTT. Translation gives CASSFSDSNQPQHF. J is TRBJ1-5 and V is TRBV2; D not certain. Per the germline V gene, CDR1 is SNHLY and CDR2 is FYNNEI. V was clipped by 5 bases and J by 1 base, with 9 bases between them. The CDR3 is 14 residues long.